Sequencing of this T cell receptor beta chain was carried out in a study of blood T cell repertoires in COVID-19. This CDR3 comprises 13 residues. V dropped 8 bases and J dropped 3; count of bases not matched to a gene: 5. Germline CDR1 LNHDA, CDR2 SQIVND (reference sequence). Libraries were prepared by immunoSEQ multiplex PCR; TCRdb keeps only in-frame clonotypes and omits some of them. The sample lists approximately 240,000 clones; about 90% were seen once. This clonotype was obtained from a man aged 30 to 45 with COVID-19, enrolled during active disease. Input material: peripheral blood. The rearrangement joins TRBV19 to TRBJ2-3; 7 nucleotides align to TRBD2. CDR3: CASGGEGTDTQYF. The CDR3 coding sequence is TGTGCCAGTGGGGGGGAGGGGACAGATACGCAGTATTTT.